This TCR beta chain was observed in a study of blood T cell repertoires in COVID-19. Study details: The cDNA or gDNA used as material had been derived from T cells, B-cell-depleted T cells, or PBMCs.

This clone appeared once. The table came from immunoSEQ multiplex PCR; TCRdb's copy has only in-frame clones and leaves some out. The sample consists of 250,000 to 400,000 clones, 85% to 90% of them appearing once. Trimming removed 1 base at V and 6 bases at J, with 14 bases between. This CDR3 has 15 residues. Germline V lookup: CDR1 SGHAT, CDR2 FQNNGV. This TCR came from a young woman with COVID-19, enrolled during active disease. The sample consisted of peripheral blood. The chain joins TRBV11-2 to TRBJ2-3; no clear D gene. CDR3 sequence (DNA): TGTGCCAGCAGCTTAGGGGCCTTGAGTAAGGATACGCAGTATTTT. This translates into CASSLGALSKDTQYF.